One and the same sample provided the 8 T cell receptor beta chains below, sequenced in a study of blood T cell repertoires in COVID-19. TCRdb's copy holds only in-frame clones and misses some; the assay was immunoSEQ multiplex PCR. The sample includes roughly 190,000 clones, around 83% seen only once; the top ten take around 25%. Sequencing was done on a sample of PBMCs or T cells enriched from blood (not recorded which). The origin of the receptors is a woman aged 40 to 50 in a cohort exposed to, infected with or recovered from COVID-19 (not recorded which).

This chain connects TRBV24-1 to TRBJ1-1; the D gene is possibly TRBD1 (5 bases). This CDR3 comprises 13 residues. Trimming removed 4 bases from V and 6 bases from J, with 11 bases in between. The V gene's germline CDR1 is KGHDR and CDR2 SFDVKD. CDR3 DNA sequence: TGTGCCACCAGTGAACCAGGGTTCCCTGAAGCTTTCTTT. Its translation is CATSEPGFPEAFF.

The chain has TRBV5-5 and TRBJ2-1; D may be TRBD2 (6 bases). V was pared by 2 bases and J by 7 bases, with 16 bases between. The CDR3 covers 15 residues. The germline V gene encodes CDR1 SGHKS and CDR2 YYEKEE (reference sequence). CDR3 bases: TGTGCCAGCAGCTTCACAGCGGGCGCTTATAATGAGCAGTTCTTC. Translated, it gives CASSFTAGAYNEQFF.

This sequence joins TRBV29-1 and TRBJ2-7, with 9 nucleotides matching TRBD1. J lost 2 bases, V lost 3 bases, and 11 bases had no gene match. Germline CDR1 SQVTM, CDR2 ANQGSEA. The CDR3 has 16 amino acids. In DNA form, the CDR3 reads TGCAGCGTTGACTTTACAGGGGGCTCCACTACCTACGAGCAGTACTTC. Its protein is CSVDFTGGSTTYEQYF.

The V and J genes are TRBV27 and TRBJ1-2; D is unclear. CDR3 length: 14 amino acids. V gave up 1 base and J gave up 8 bases, with 14 bases separating them. CDR1 is MNHEY and CDR2 is SMNVEV in the germline V gene (reference sequence). This CDR3 reads CASSLFTSGSGYTF. The CDR3 DNA reads TGTGCCAGCAGTTTATTCACCTCAGGTTCCGGCTACACCTTC.

This clone was recorded once. V usage is TRBV15 and J usage is TRBJ1-2, with a weak D call TRBD1 (5 bases). This CDR3 is built from 14 residues. Germline V lookup: CDR1 LNHNV, CDR2 YYDKDF (reference sequence). Trimming took 0 bases from V and 11 from J, leaving 16 bases between them. Here the CDR3 reads CATSRDFRVNSYTF. The CDR3 DNA sequence: TGTGCCACCAGCAGAGATTTCAGGGTTAACTCTTACACCTTC.

This clone was recorded once. This chain joins TRBV16 and TRBJ1-1, with 8 bases that match TRBD1. Germline V CDR1 and CDR2: KGHSY, FQNENV. V was pared by 2 bases and J by 7 bases, with 6 bases of the junction left unmatched. The CDR3 runs to 14 residues. This chain's CDR3 is CASSQEDRGSEAFF. In DNA, the CDR3 is TGTGCCAGCAGCCAAGAAGACAGGGGAAGTGAAGCTTTCTTT.

This clone was counted once. This chain joins TRBV18 and TRBJ2-1, with 12 bases aligning to TRBD1. V lost 5 bases, J lost 7 bases, and 6 bases stayed unmatched. The CDR3 totals 15 residues. CDR1 KGHSH and CDR2 LQKENI come from the germline V gene. The CDR3 region is CASSSPGQGANEQFF. The CDR3 DNA reads as TGTGCCAGCTCAAGTCCGGGACAGGGGGCTAATGAGCAGTTCTTC.

This clone occurred once. This chain connects TRBV4-1 to TRBJ1-2; 7 nucleotides align to TRBD1. Losses at the gene ends were 1 base for V and 6 bases for J; bases not matched to a gene: 8. Looked up from germline, CDR1 is MGHRA and CDR2 is YSYEKL. The CDR3 is 15 amino acids. DNA of the CDR3: TGCGCCAGCAGCCAAGGCCGGCTGACAGGGAATGGCTACACCTTC. This gives the protein CASSQGRLTGNGYTF.